This T cell receptor beta chain was sequenced during a study of blood T cell repertoires in COVID-19. Assay used: immunoSEQ multiplex PCR; TCRdb lists only in-frame clones, some missing. Of 200,000 to 300,000 clones listed, around 85% are singletons. This clonotype was sampled from a woman aged 80 or over with acute or convalescent COVID-19. Material: peripheral blood.

CDR3 protein: CASSSIPQPQHF. CDR3 nucleotides: TGTGCCAGCAGCTCAATCCCCCAGCCCCAGCATTTT. V and J are TRBV6-2 or TRBV6-3 and TRBJ1-5; no firm D call. This CDR3 is built from 12 residues. Between the trimmed V and J ends, which lost 6 bases and 7 bases, there was a span of 10 bases. Per the germline V gene, CDR1 is MNHEY and CDR2 is SVGEGT.